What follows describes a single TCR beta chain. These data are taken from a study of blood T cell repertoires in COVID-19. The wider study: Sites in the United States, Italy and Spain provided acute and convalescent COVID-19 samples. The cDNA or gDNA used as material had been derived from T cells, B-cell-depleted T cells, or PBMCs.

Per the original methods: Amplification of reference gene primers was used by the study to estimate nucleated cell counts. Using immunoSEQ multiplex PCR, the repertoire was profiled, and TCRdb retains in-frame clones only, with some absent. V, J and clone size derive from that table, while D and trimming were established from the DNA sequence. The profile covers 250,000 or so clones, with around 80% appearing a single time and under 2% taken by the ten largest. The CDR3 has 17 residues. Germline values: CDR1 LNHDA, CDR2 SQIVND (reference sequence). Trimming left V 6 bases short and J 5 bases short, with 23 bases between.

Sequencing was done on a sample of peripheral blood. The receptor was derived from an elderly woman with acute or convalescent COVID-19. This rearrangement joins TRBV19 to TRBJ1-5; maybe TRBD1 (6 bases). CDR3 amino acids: CASSQQGGLVKDQPQHF. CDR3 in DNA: TGTGCCAGTAGCCAACAGGGCGGGCTCGTTAAGGATCAGCCCCAGCATTTT.